A single sample is the source of the 2 T cell receptor beta chains below, sequenced in a study of blood T cell repertoires in COVID-19. Sequencing used immunoSEQ multiplex PCR; TCRdb keeps in-frame clones, though not all of them. The top ten clones hold roughly an eighth of a sample with roughly 130,000 clones, more than 80% of them seen once. The sequenced sample was peripheral blood. These receptors were collected from a woman aged 55-70 years with acute or convalescent COVID-19.

In this sample, this clone turned up a few times. The rearrangement links TRBV5-4 to TRBJ1-2, with 11 bases matching TRBD1. The CDR3 is 15 amino acids. Trimming removed 1 base from V and 8 bases from J; junction bases left unmatched: 7. Germline assignment: CDR1 SGHNT and CDR2 YYREEE (reference sequence). The CDR3 DNA follows: TGTGCCAGCAGCTTGACCGGACAGGGGGCTAAGGGCTACACCTTC. Residues: CASSLTGQGAKGYTF.

The chain recombines TRBV27 with TRBJ1-1; possibly TRBD1 for D (6 bases). CDR1 and CDR2 from the germline V gene are MNHEY and SMNVEV (reference sequence). The CDR3 sequence is 14 residues long. Trimming stripped 0 bases from V and 5 bases from J, with 10 bases between. CDR3 region: CASSLSNQGTEAFF. CDR3 nucleotides: TGTGCCAGCAGTTTATCCAATCAGGGGACTGAAGCTTTCTTT.